The 32 T cell receptor beta chains listed next were all sequenced from one sample in a study of T cell responses to AZD1222 COVID-19 vaccine. The repertoire was sequenced with immunoSEQ multiplex PCR; TCRdb's copy has only in-frame clones and lacks some. Counted here are 200,000 to 250,000 clones, around 94% occurring once; the ten biggest clones make up over 1.5%. The sequenced sample was peripheral blood, obtained 28 days after the second dose of the MenACWY control vaccine. The receptors were sampled from an adult who received the MenACWY meningococcal vaccine as a control.

The V call is TRBV28, the J call TRBJ1-5, with D possibly being TRBD1 (6 bases). Germline CDR1 and CDR2: MDHEN and SYDVKM. The germline V and J ends were trimmed by 7 bases and 6 bases, with 13 bases remaining between them. This CDR3 contains 13 residues. This CDR3 reads CASIVQGGQPQHF. In DNA, the CDR3 is TGTGCCAGCATAGTACAGGGAGGTCAGCCCCAGCATTTT. Combining the CDR3 with reference TRBV28 and TRBJ1-5 gives the whole variable domain DVKVTQSSRYLVKRTGEKVFLECVQDMDHENMFWYRQDPGLGLRLIYFSYDVKMKEKGDIPEGYSVSREKKERFSLILESASTNQTSMYLCASIVQGGQPQHFGDGTRLSIL.

The chain is built from TRBV28 and TRBJ2-3, with 8 nucleotides matching TRBD2. After removal of 2 bases from V and 7 bases from J, the junction contained 8 bases not matched to a gene. Germline V gene lookup returns CDR1 MDHEN and CDR2 SYDVKM. The CDR3 extends over 15 amino acids. CDR3 nucleotide sequence: TGTGCCAGCAGTTTAACGGGAGGGAGGTCGTATACGCAGTATTTT. Translated: CASSLTGGRSYTQYF.

The rearrangement links TRBV5-4 to TRBJ2-7; 8 bases are shared with TRBD2. Germline values: CDR1 SGHNT, CDR2 YYREEE (reference sequence). V shed 2 bases, J shed 4 bases, and the junction held 8 bases outside the gene matches. The CDR3 consists of 15 residues. CDR3 loop: CASSFGAGEGYEQYF. CDR3 nucleotide sequence: TGTGCCAGCAGCTTTGGAGCGGGAGAGGGGTACGAGCAGTACTTC.

This chain connects TRBV27 to TRBJ2-1; 9 bases map to TRBD1. Germline lookup yields CDR1 MNHEY and CDR2 SMNVEV (reference sequence). The CDR3 consists of 15 residues. V was pared by 0 bases and J by 8 bases, with 5 bases of the junction left unmatched. In DNA form, the CDR3 reads TGTGCCAGCAGTTTATCCGGGACAGGGAGGGATGAGCAGTTCTTC. It is translated as CASSLSGTGRDEQFF.

The chain links TRBV3-1 (or the pseudogene TRBV3-2) to TRBJ1-4; D is possibly TRBD1 (6 bases). V lost 1 base and J 6 bases, leaving 12 bases between the germline ends. The CDR3 is 15 amino acids. Germline V gene sequence: CDR1 LGHDT, CDR2 YNNKEL (reference sequence). The CDR3 coding sequence is TGTGCCAGCAGCCAAGTAGGAGGGGGTGATGAAAAACTGTTTTTT. Amino acids: CASSQVGGGDEKLFF.

V and J are TRBV7-6 and TRBJ2-7; 10 nucleotides line up with TRBD2. The CDR3 contains 15 residues. Germline loops: CDR1 SGHVS, CDR2 FNYEAQ. V was clipped by 7 bases and J by 3 bases; unmatched bases: 9. CDR3 DNA sequence: TGTGCCAGCACCAATGGGACTAGCGCTGTCTACGAGCAGTACTTC. Protein: CASTNGTSAVYEQYF.

The V gene is TRBV9, the J gene TRBJ2-1, with 8 bases aligning to TRBD2. From germline, CDR1 is SGDLS and CDR2 YYNGEE. V was clipped by 0 bases and J by 8 bases; unmatched bases: 10. This CDR3 is built from 16 residues. In DNA form, the CDR3 reads TGTGCCAGCAGCGTAGCGCCAAGCGGGGGCAGGGATGAGCAGTTCTTC. Translated, it gives CASSVAPSGGRDEQFF.

The rearrangement links TRBV9 to TRBJ2-7; maybe TRBD2 (6 bases). This CDR3 spans 13 amino acids. The germline gives CDR1 SGDLS, CDR2 YYNGEE. Trimming removed 3 bases from V and 3 bases from J, with 10 bases in between. This CDR3 reads CASSAGLYYEQYF. CDR3 nucleotide sequence: TGTGCCAGCAGCGCGGGACTGTACTACGAGCAGTACTTC.

This chain joins TRBV29-1 and TRBJ1-2; TRBD1 is a possible D gene (5 bases). The V end was cut by 2 bases, the J end by 5 bases, with 12 bases between. Germline CDR1 and CDR2: SQVTM and ANQGSEA. CDR3 length: 13 amino acids. CDR3: CSVEMGPGYGYTF. In nucleotides, the CDR3 is TGCAGCGTTGAAATGGGGCCGGGGTATGGCTACACCTTC.

The J gene is TRBJ2-5, the V gene TRBV6-1; D ambiguous. Germline values: CDR1 MNHNS, CDR2 SASEGT. This CDR3 region has 14 residues. V was cut by 2 bases and J by 3 bases, with 10 bases left in between. For the CDR3, the DNA is TGTGCCAGCAGTGAACCTGGGTCGGAAGAGACCCAGTACTTC. This translates into CASSEPGSEETQYF.

The genes are TRBV15 and TRBJ2-1; perhaps TRBD2 as D (6 bases). From germline, CDR1 is LNHNV and CDR2 YYDKDF (reference sequence). V shed 3 bases and J shed 4 bases, with 10 bases lying between them. The CDR3 has 14 amino acids. In DNA form, the CDR3 reads TGTGCCACCAGCAGGGAGGGCCCTTACAATGAGCAGTTCTTC. Translated: CATSREGPYNEQFF.

The CDR3 reads CAGEGYNQPQHF. The CDR3 DNA is TGTGCCGGGGAGGGATACAATCAGCCCCAGCATTTT. The chain carries TRBV9 and TRBJ1-5; D ambiguous. Trimming left V 10 bases short and J 3 bases short, with 11 bases between. The CDR3 has 12 amino acids. Germline V gene data show CDR1 as SGDLS and CDR2 as YYNGEE.

The J gene is TRBJ1-2, the V gene TRBV12-3 or TRBV12-4; D gene ambiguous. The CDR3 has 13 amino acids. V was trimmed by 1 base and J by 3 bases, leaving 6 bases between them. The CDR3 region is CASSLGTDYGYTF. DNA of the CDR3: TGTGCCAGCAGTTTAGGGACGGACTATGGCTACACCTTC.

The genes are TRBV11-1 and TRBJ2-7; weak D call: TRBD2 (8 bases). V was pared by 6 bases and J by 0 bases, with 15 bases between. CDR3 length: 15 residues. Germline V lookup: CDR1 SGHAT, CDR2 FQDESV (reference sequence). The chain's CDR3 is CASSEQGTSSYEQYF. The DNA for the CDR3 is TGTGCCAGCAGTGAACAGGGGACTAGCTCCTACGAGCAGTACTTC. Supplemented by reference TRBV11-1 and TRBJ2-7, the full variable domain reads EAEVAQSPRYKITEKSQAVAFWCDPISGHATLYWYRQILGQGPELLVQFQDESVVDDSQLPKDRFSAERLKGVDSTLKIQPAELGDSAMYLCASSEQGTSSYEQYFGPGTRLTVT.

The rearrangement uses TRBV7-2 and TRBJ1-1; 9 positions match TRBD1. Germline CDR1 and CDR2: SGHTA and FQGNSA. V lost 4 bases, J lost 3 bases, and 3 bases stayed unmatched. This CDR3 spans 14 amino acids. CDR3 coding DNA: TGTGCCAGCAGCTGGCGACAGGGGGACACTGAAGCTTTCTTT. This sequence encodes CASSWRQGDTEAFF.

The chain combines TRBV28 with TRBJ1-4; no clear D gene. The CDR3 consists of 15 residues. Germline V lookup: CDR1 MDHEN, CDR2 SYDVKM. The V gene lost 3 bases and the J gene lost 0 bases, with 8 bases spanning the gap. The chain's CDR3 is CASSFGGTTNEKLFF. CDR3 nucleotide sequence: TGTGCCAGCAGTTTCGGTGGAACAACTAATGAAAAACTGTTTTTT.

The J gene is TRBJ1-5, the V gene TRBV19; D is ambiguous. This CDR3 contains 13 residues. The V gene lost 0 bases and the J gene lost 7 bases, with 7 bases spanning the gap. CDR1 and CDR2 (germline): LNHDA, SQIVND (reference sequence). CDR3 sequence (DNA): TGTGCCAGTAGTATAGATGGTCGGCAGCCCCAGCATTTT. It translates to CASSIDGRQPQHF.

This clone showed up just once. This chain joins TRBV7-9 and TRBJ2-7; TRBD2 might be the D (6 bases). The germline V gene has CDR1 SEHNR and CDR2 FQNEAQ (reference sequence). Trimming removed 10 bases from V and 0 bases from J, with 19 bases in between. This CDR3 is built from 15 residues. DNA of the CDR3: TGTGCCACCCGACCCCGGGACTCTAGCTCCTACGAGCAGTACTTC. It yields the protein CATRPRDSSSYEQYF.

This chain connects TRBV10-3 to TRBJ2-7; D might be TRBD1 or TRBD2, each matching 5 bases. In germline, CDR1 is ENHRY, CDR2 SYGVKD. The germline V and J ends were trimmed by 4 bases and 0 bases, with 10 bases remaining between them. This CDR3 comprises 14 residues. The CDR3 nucleotides read TGTGCCATCAGTGTGAAGGGGAGCTCCTACGAGCAGTACTTC. The encoded protein is CAISVKGSSYEQYF.

CDR3: CASSAPWGGNTEAFF. The CDR3 coding sequence is TGTGCCAGCAGCGCCCCTTGGGGGGGAAACACTGAAGCTTTCTTT. This sequence joins TRBV28 and TRBJ1-1; a weak D match, TRBD1 (5 bases). CDR3 length equals 15 residues. The ends were cut back, 6 bases at V and 2 bases at J, with 16 bases in the middle. CDR1 is MDHEN and CDR2 is SYDVKM in the germline V gene.

The chain couples TRBV29-1 to TRBJ1-5; D is unresolved. The CDR3 is made up of 12 amino acids. The germline CDR1 and CDR2 sequences are SQVTM and ANQGSEA. The V end lost 4 bases, the J end lost 4 bases, and 8 bases lay between the germline ends. The CDR3 region is CSVAGTNQPQHF. CDR3 DNA sequence: TGCAGCGTTGCGGGCACTAATCAGCCCCAGCATTTT. Looking up the rest from reference TRBV29-1 and TRBJ1-5 gives the full variable domain: SAVISQKPSRDICQRGTSLTIQCQVDSQVTMMFWYRQQPGQSLTLIATANQGSEATYESGFVIDKFPISRPNLTFSTLTVSNMSPEDSSIYLCSVAGTNQPQHFGDGTRLSIL.

The gene calls are TRBV19 and TRBJ1-2; D is unclear. Germline V gene sequence: CDR1 LNHDA, CDR2 SQIVND (reference sequence). The CDR3 spans 15 residues. Trimming took 2 bases from V and 2 from J, leaving 12 bases between them. CDR3 amino acids: CASSIRSRLNYGYTF. CDR3 in DNA: TGTGCCAGTAGTATACGGTCCCGTTTGAACTATGGCTACACCTTC.

The genes are TRBV7-2 and TRBJ1-2, with D possibly matching TRBD1 (5 bases). The V gene lost 1 base and the J gene lost 2 bases, with 11 bases spanning the gap. Germline values: CDR1 SGHTA, CDR2 FQGNSA. This CDR3 is built from 15 residues. This CDR3 reads CASSLDLQANYGYTF. CDR3 DNA sequence: TGTGCCAGCAGCTTAGACCTACAGGCCAACTATGGCTACACCTTC. The full variable domain, rest sourced from reference TRBV7-2 and TRBJ1-2, is GAGVSQSPSNKVTEKGKDVELRCDPISGHTALYWYRQSLGQGLEFLIYFQGNSAPDKSGLPSDRFSAERTGGSVSTLTIQRTQQEDSAVYLCASSLDLQANYGYTFGSGTRLTVV.

The chain is built from TRBV9 and TRBJ2-2; TRBD1 is a possible D gene (5 bases). With 5 bases removed from V and 0 bases from J, the gap between germline ends came to 11 bases. This CDR3 is 15 amino acids long. Per germline, CDR1 SGDLS and CDR2 YYNGEE. CDR3: CASSYPTANTGELFF. The CDR3 DNA is TGTGCCAGCAGTTACCCGACAGCGAACACCGGGGAGCTGTTTTTT.

This chain joins TRBV6-5 and TRBJ2-5; D gene uncertain. CDR3 length equals 14 residues. Trimming cost V 5 bases and J 2 bases, with 12 bases left between them. Germline CDR1 is MNHEY and CDR2 is SVGAGI. The CDR3 DNA follows: TGTGCCAGCAGTCCTTTTTGGGGTCAAGAGACCCAGTACTTC. Its protein product is CASSPFWGQETQYF.

The gene calls are TRBV7-2 and TRBJ1-6; 9 bases are a match to TRBD1. Germline lookup yields CDR1 SGHTA and CDR2 FQGNSA. With 3 bases clipped from V and 5 bases from J, the junction kept 11 bases outside the gene matches. This CDR3 has 18 amino acids. DNA for the CDR3: TGTGCCAGCAGCTTCTTTACGGGACAGGGATATCATAATTCACCCCTCCACTTT. Protein: CASSFFTGQGYHNSPLHF.

V is TRBV5-1 and J is TRBJ1-2; weak D call: TRBD1 (6 bases). V gave up 4 bases and J gave up 0 bases, with 10 bases separating them. This CDR3 region has 14 residues. Looked up from germline, CDR1 is SGHRS and CDR2 is YFSETQ. The CDR3: CASSPQGPNYGYTF. The CDR3 DNA follows: TGCGCCAGCAGCCCTCAGGGGCCTAACTATGGCTACACCTTC.

V and J are TRBV5-1 and TRBJ1-5; TRBD1 matches 7 bases. The CDR3 spans 13 residues. Germline loops: CDR1 SGHRS, CDR2 YFSETQ. After removal of 5 bases from V and 4 bases from J, the junction contained 3 bases not matched to a gene. The DNA for the CDR3 is TGCGCCAGCAGAGCAGGGGGAAATCAGCCCCAGCATTTT. Its protein product is CASRAGGNQPQHF.

This CDR3 is CSASEQGYEQFF. CDR3 bases: TGCAGTGCTAGTGAACAGGGCTATGAGCAGTTCTTC. The J gene is TRBJ2-1, the V gene TRBV20-1, with D maybe TRBD1 (6 bases). V lost 3 bases and J lost 8, with 11 bases in between. The germline gives CDR1 DFQATT, CDR2 SNEGSKA (reference sequence). This CDR3 comprises 12 residues.

The rearrangement links TRBV28 to TRBJ2-7; 14 positions match TRBD2. This CDR3 contains 14 residues. The junction had 7 bases not matched to a gene; V was cut back by 3 bases and J by 12 bases. CDR1 is MDHEN and CDR2 is SYDVKM in the germline V gene. In nucleotides, the CDR3 is TGTGCCAGCAGTTTGTGGACTAGCGGGGGGTCCGCGTACTTC. Translation gives CASSLWTSGGSAYF.

This chain links TRBV24-1 with TRBJ2-1, with D possibly being TRBD1 or TRBD2 (5 bases each). V dropped 7 bases and J dropped 8 bases, with 11 bases sitting between them. Germline V gives CDR1 KGHDR, CDR2 SFDVKD. This CDR3 contains 12 residues. CDR3 nucleotide sequence: TGTGCCACCAGGGGACGAATCGATGAGCAGTTCTTC. Encoded protein: CATRGRIDEQFF.

This clone appeared a single time. V usage is TRBV7-2 and J usage is TRBJ1-4; tentatively, D is TRBD1 (6 bases). The CDR3 totals 18 residues. Germline V gives CDR1 SGHTA, CDR2 FQGNSA. Trimming cost V 4 bases and J 0 bases, with 18 bases left between them. The CDR3 DNA sequence: TGTGCCAGCAGCTCCATAGGGGGGAGCATAGCAACTAATGAAAAACTGTTTTTT. Translation: CASSSIGGSIATNEKLFF.